This T cell receptor (beta chain) comes out of a study of T cells in Graves' hyperthyroidism and ophthalmopathy. CDR1 is LNHDA, CDR2 SQIVND, per germline (reference sequence). This CDR3 region has 16 residues. V was trimmed by 5 bases and J by 1 base, leaving 17 bases between them. There were TCR beta CDR3 regions amplified from RNA transcripts. The HTBI primer set served for first-round RT-PCR of the TCR CDR3. Each CDR3 protein is one row after TCRdb ran MiXCR on the multiplex PCR reads. The table records 490,000 or so distinct CDR3 sequences, 15% to 20% of them present only once. Material: blood. This receptor was identified in a man aged 40-49 years with Graves' ophthalmopathy. The V gene is TRBV19, the J gene TRBJ1-1; TRBD1 is a possible D gene (6 bases). The CDR3 loop reads CASSARRGAWNTEAFF. CDR3 DNA: TGTGCCAGTAGTGCACGTCGGGGGGCCTGGAACACTGAAGCTTTCTTT.